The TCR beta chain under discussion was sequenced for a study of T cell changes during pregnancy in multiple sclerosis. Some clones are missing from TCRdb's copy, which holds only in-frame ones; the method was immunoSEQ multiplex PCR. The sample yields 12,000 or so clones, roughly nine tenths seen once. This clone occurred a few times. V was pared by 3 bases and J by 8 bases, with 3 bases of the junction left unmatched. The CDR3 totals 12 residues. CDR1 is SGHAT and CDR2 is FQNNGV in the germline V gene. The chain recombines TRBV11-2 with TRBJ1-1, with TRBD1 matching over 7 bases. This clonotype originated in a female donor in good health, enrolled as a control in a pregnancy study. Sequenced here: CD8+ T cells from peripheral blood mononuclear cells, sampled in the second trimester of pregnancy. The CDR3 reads CASSFGTEEAFF. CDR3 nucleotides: TGTGCCAGCAGCTTCGGGACAGAGGAAGCTTTCTTT.